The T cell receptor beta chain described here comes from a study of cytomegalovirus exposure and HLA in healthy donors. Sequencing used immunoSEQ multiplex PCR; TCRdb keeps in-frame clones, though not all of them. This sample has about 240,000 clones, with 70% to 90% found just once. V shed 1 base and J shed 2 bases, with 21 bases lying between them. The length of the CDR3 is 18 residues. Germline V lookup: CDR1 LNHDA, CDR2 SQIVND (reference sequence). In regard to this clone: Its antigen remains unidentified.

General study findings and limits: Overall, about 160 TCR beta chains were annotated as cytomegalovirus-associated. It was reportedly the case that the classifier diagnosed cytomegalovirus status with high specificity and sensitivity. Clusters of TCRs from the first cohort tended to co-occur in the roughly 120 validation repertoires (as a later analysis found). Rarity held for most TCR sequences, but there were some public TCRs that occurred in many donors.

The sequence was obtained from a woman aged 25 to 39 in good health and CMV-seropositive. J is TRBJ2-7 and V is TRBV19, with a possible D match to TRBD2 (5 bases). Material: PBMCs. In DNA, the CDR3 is TGTGCCAGTAGTATAGGGTGGGTCAGCACCACAGCGGCCTACGAGCAGTACTTC. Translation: CASSIGWVSTTAAYEQYF.